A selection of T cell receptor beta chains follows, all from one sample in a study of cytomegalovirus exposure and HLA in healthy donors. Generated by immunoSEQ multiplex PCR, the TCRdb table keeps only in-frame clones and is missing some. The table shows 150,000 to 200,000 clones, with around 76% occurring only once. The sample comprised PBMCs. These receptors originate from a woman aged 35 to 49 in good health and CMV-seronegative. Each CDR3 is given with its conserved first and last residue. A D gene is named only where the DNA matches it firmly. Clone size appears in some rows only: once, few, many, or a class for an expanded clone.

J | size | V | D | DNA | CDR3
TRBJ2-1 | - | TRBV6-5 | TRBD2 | TGTGCCAGCACGCCGACTAGCGGGCCCTACAATGAGCAGTTCTTC | CASTPTSGPYNEQFF
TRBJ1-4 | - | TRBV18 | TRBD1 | TGTGCCAGCTCACCCCCCGGGACAGGGCGCGAAAAACTGTTTTTT | CASSPPGTGREKLFF
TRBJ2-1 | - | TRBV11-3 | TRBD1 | TGTGCCAGCCCTCTCCGACGGGACAGGGAATGGAATGAGCAGTTCTTC | CASPLRRDREWNEQFF
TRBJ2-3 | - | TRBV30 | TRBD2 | TGTGCCTGGACTAATCCGGGACTAGCGGGAGCGTCAGATACGCAGTATTTT | CAWTNPGLAGASDTQYF
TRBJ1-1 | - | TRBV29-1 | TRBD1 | TGCAGCTTTCACAGGGGACGTAACACTGAAGCTTTCTTT | CSFHRGRNTEAFF
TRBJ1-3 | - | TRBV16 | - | TGTGCCAGCAGCCAAGACTCCGCTGGAAACACCATATATTTT | CASSQDSAGNTIYF
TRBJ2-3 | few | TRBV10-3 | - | TGTGCCATCAAAAGTGGCGGGCCATACCAAAGCACAGATACGCAGTATTTT | CAIKSGGPYQSTDTQYF
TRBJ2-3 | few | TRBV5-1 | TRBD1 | TGCGCCAGCAGCGGGACAGGGAGGGATACGCAGTATTTT | CASSGTGRDTQYF
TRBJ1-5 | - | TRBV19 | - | TGTGCCAGTAGTATGTCGGGCAGGGAAGGCAATCAGCCCCAGCATTTT | CASSMSGREGNQPQHF
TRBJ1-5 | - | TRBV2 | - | TGTGCCAGCAAGTTGGACCAGGTCAGGGCCCAGCATTTT | CASKLDQVRAQHF
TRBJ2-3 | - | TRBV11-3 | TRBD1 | TGTGCCAGCAGCCCAAACAGGGGGCTTAAATCAGATACGCAGTATTTT | CASSPNRGLKSDTQYF
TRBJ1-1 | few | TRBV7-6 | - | TGTGCCAGCAGCTTATCAGGGGAGACTGAAGCTTTCTTT | CASSLSGETEAFF
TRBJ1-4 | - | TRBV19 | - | TGTGCCAGTAGTATAGGGGTGGGACATTATAATGAAAAACTGTTTTTT | CASSIGVGHYNEKLFF
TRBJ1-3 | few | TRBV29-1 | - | TGCAGCGTTGGAGGAGCGGGAAACACCATATATTTT | CSVGGAGNTIYF
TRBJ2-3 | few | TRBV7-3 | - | TGTGCCAGCAGCTTACTAGTACCAGATACGCAGTATTTT | CASSLLVPDTQYF
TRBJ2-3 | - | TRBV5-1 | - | TGCGCCAGCAGCTTGGAGGCCAGGGATAGCACAGATACGCAGTATTTT | CASSLEARDSTDTQYF
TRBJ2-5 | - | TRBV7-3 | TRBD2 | TGTGCCAGCAGCTTAACCGTTGCGGGAGGTGGGGAGACCCAGTACTTC | CASSLTVAGGGETQYF
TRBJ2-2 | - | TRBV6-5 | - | TGTGCCAGCAGCGATCCAGGCGGGGAGCTGTTTTTT | CASSDPGGELFF
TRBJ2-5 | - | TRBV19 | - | TGTGCCAGTAGTAGAGGGTCGGGGTATTCGGAGACCCAGTACTTC | CASSRGSGYSETQYF
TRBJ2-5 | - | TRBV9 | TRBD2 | TGTGCCAGCAGCCCCCCAGCGGGAGCTGGGGAGACCCAGTACTTC | CASSPPAGAGETQYF
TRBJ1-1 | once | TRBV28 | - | TGTGCCAGCAGGCGCGACACAGGAGATCGCTCAGCTTTCTTT | CASRRDTGDRSAFF
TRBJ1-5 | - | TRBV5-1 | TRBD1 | TGCGCCAGCAGCCCCGGTACGAAGACAGGGTCGGAGCAGCCCCAGCATTTT | CASSPGTKTGSEQPQHF
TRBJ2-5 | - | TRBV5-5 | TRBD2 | TGTGCCAGCAGCCTGGGACTAGCGGGAGGAGAGACCCAGTACTTC | CASSLGLAGGETQYF
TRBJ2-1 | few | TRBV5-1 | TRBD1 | TGCGCCAGCAGCTTGGGACAGGGGCCCAACAATGAGCAGTTCTTC | CASSLGQGPNNEQFF